Listed here are 2 T cell receptor beta chains from one sample, sequenced in a study of patients with pleural tuberculosis. From the reads, TCRdb called clonotypes with MiXCR, one entry per CDR3 protein. This table has 40,000 to 55,000 distinct CDR3 sequences, 5.5% to 8% appearing once. Receptors were obtained from a human donor with pleural tuberculosis.

This clonotype was recorded at least ten times. The chain uses TRBV28 and TRBJ1-6; TRBD1 might be the D (5 bases). V gave up 2 bases and J gave up 7 bases, with 9 bases separating them. Looked up from germline, CDR1 is MDHEN and CDR2 is SYDVKM. This CDR3 region has 14 residues. This CDR3 is CASSLAGPNSPLHF. CDR3 coding DNA: TGTGCCAGCAGTTTAGCGGGACCGAATTCACCCCTCCACTTT.

This clonotype was seen a single time. The germline gene is not matched at one end of the junction; a read error may be the cause. This rearrangement joins TRBV19 to TRBJ2-1; 7 nucleotides agree with TRBD2. The CDR3 runs 15 residues. CDR1 is LNHDA, CDR2 SQIVND, per germline (reference sequence). CDR3 nucleotides: TGTGCCAGTAGTACAGGACTAGGACCCTACAATGGGCAGTTCTTC. This translates into CASSTGLGPYNGQFF.